These T cell receptor beta chains were read from a single sample in a study of cytomegalovirus exposure and HLA in healthy donors. Profiling relied on immunoSEQ multiplex PCR, and the TCRdb table lists in-frame clones only, not all of them. The table has 150,000 or so clones, about three quarters seen once. Sequences were obtained from PBMCs. The source is a man aged 35 to 55 in good health and CMV-seropositive. The conserved cysteine and the conserved F or W are not part of the CDR3 here. D genes are given only for firm matches.

V	D	CDR3
TRBV18	.	ASSPEDSLTGNTIY
TRBV6-6	.	ASNGDTQY
TRBV5-5	TRBD2	ASSLLAGGPGEQY
TRBV16	.	ASSQGHSGNTIY
TRBV28	.	AVQPGTLYEQY
TRBV19	TRBD2	ASSSASGRAPLGDTQY
TRBV25-1	TRBD1	ASSDARQGNAGELF
TRBV7-9	.	ASSNTRDGRITLSYEQY
TRBV7-3	.	ASSLFAGTMSTGELF
TRBV7-2	TRBD1	ASSLIKGAAANQPQH
TRBV14	TRBD1	ASSQRGPVGELF
TRBV9	.	ASSVAGQSPYGYT
TRBV9	TRBD2	ASSVGVLAGYRDTQY
TRBV5-1	.	ASSLGGTAGDTGELF